These 9 T cell receptor beta chains originate from one sample sequenced in a study of shared clonotypes between healthy human individuals. Only in-frame clones appear in the TCRdb table, and some are missing; sequencing was by immunoSEQ multiplex PCR. The sample carries approximately 82,000 clones, roughly two thirds recorded once. Source material: memory CD8+ T cells sorted from blood. Described subset: CD45RO+ cells pooled with CCR7-negative TemRA cells. The receptors stem from a man under 40 in good health.

The rearrangement joins TRBV7-2 to TRBJ2-1, with 7 bases aligning to TRBD1. Germline CDR1 reads SGHTA; CDR2 reads FQGNSA. Trimming cost V 6 bases and J 3 bases; bases outside gene matches: 8. The CDR3 has 15 residues. Here the CDR3 DNA reads TGTGCCAGCAGTGTACCCCGGGACAGCTACAATGAGCAGTTCTTC. Translated, it gives CASSVPRDSYNEQFF. Full variable domain (missing parts from reference TRBV7-2 and TRBJ2-1): GAGVSQSPSNKVTEKGKDVELRCDPISGHTALYWYRQSLGQGLEFLIYFQGNSAPDKSGLPSDRFSAERTGGSVSTLTIQRTQQEDSAVYLCASSVPRDSYNEQFFGPGTRLTVL.

The gene calls are TRBV7-6 and TRBJ2-3; 16 nucleotides line up with TRBD2. The CDR3 extends over 20 amino acids. CDR1 SGHVS and CDR2 FNYEAQ come from the germline V gene. Trimming removed 5 bases from V and 6 bases from J; junction bases left unmatched: 17. The CDR3 reads CASSLTPGGLAGGPRDTQYF. Written as DNA, the CDR3 is TGTGCCAGCAGCCTCACCCCAGGGGGACTAGCGGGAGGGCCTAGGGATACGCAGTATTTT.

This rearrangement joins TRBV7-9 to TRBJ2-3; D is uncertain. The CDR3 consists of 11 residues. Germline loops: CDR1 SEHNR, CDR2 FQNEAQ (reference sequence). V lost 3 bases to trimming and J lost 2 bases, with 0 bases between them. The CDR3 sequence is CASSFTDTQYF. The CDR3 bases are TGTGCCAGCAGCTTCACAGATACGCAGTATTTT.

This clone was seen ten or more times. The J gene is TRBJ2-5, the V gene TRBV6-1; possibly TRBD1 or TRBD2 for D (6 bases each). Germline V gives CDR1 MNHNS, CDR2 SASEGT. CDR3 length: 15 residues. Deletions cut 5 bases from V and 4 bases from J, with 17 bases between. CDR3 region: CASSIEEGGRETQYF. CDR3 bases: TGTGCCAGCAGTATTGAGGAGGGGGGAAGAGAGACCCAGTACTTC.

V is TRBV7-6 and J is TRBJ2-1; D remains ambiguous. This CDR3 comprises 16 residues. Germline values: CDR1 SGHVS, CDR2 FNYEAQ. The V and J ends lost 3 bases and 1 base respectively, with 13 bases between them. CDR3 amino acids: CASSLDRGESYNEQFF. The CDR3 DNA is TGTGCCAGCAGCTTGGATCGTGGCGAATCCTACAATGAGCAGTTCTTC.

V usage is TRBV7-8 and J usage is TRBJ2-1, with 10 bases fitting TRBD2. The length of the CDR3 is 14 residues. The germline V gene has CDR1 SGHVS and CDR2 FQNEAQ. V shed 6 bases, J shed 5 bases, and the junction held 4 bases outside the gene matches. The CDR3 spells CASSKGTSDNEQFF. The CDR3 nucleotides are TGTGCCAGCAGTAAGGGGACTAGCGACAATGAGCAGTTCTTC.

The chain has TRBV18 and TRBJ2-7; 7 nucleotides match TRBD1. The CDR3 spans 13 residues. Germline assignment: CDR1 KGHSH and CDR2 LQKENI. The ends lost 8 bases at V and 1 base at J; junction bases unmatched: 5. DNA of the CDR3: TGTGCCAGCGCCCGGGACAGATCCTACGAGCAGTACTTC. Amino acids: CASARDRSYEQYF.

J is TRBJ1-2 and V is TRBV6-1; tentatively, D is TRBD1 (5 bases). Trimming took 1 base from V and 6 from J, leaving 18 bases between them. CDR1 and CDR2 from the germline V gene are MNHNS and SASEGT. This CDR3 is built from 16 residues. The CDR3 DNA sequence: TGTGCCAGCAGTGAAGAAGTAGGGGTTCCGTCAAATGGCTACACCTTC. Translation: CASSEEVGVPSNGYTF.

This clone was observed a handful of times. This chain joins TRBV6-5 and TRBJ2-7, with 12 nucleotides matching TRBD2. This CDR3 spans 15 amino acids. Germline trimming cut 6 bases from V and 2 bases from J; bases unmatched to any gene: 5. CDR1 is MNHEY, CDR2 SVGAGI, per germline. The CDR3 coding sequence is TGTGCCAGCAGCCACCTAGCGGGGGGGACCTACGAGCAGTACTTC. Protein: CASSHLAGGTYEQYF.